Each of the 2 T cell receptor beta chains below was sequenced from the same sample in a study of response to subunit inactivated influenza vaccine. TCRdb ran MiXCR on the RT-PCR reads and lists one entry per CDR3 protein. The data hold 300,000 to 350,000 distinct CDR3 sequences, with about a fifth observed a single time. Sequenced material: PBMCs from blood, taken approximately 22 months after vaccination. Receptors originate from a man aged 50-75 years who received an inactivated influenza vaccine.

This rearrangement joins TRBV20-1 to TRBJ2-3; TRBD2 aligns across 8 bases. V gave up 7 bases and J gave up 8 bases; unmatched junction bases: 11. CDR3 length equals 13 residues. Germline values: CDR1 DFQATT, CDR2 SNEGSKA (reference sequence). The CDR3 sequence: CSGVAGLRGTQYF. The CDR3 nucleotides are TGCAGTGGGGTAGCGGGGCTTCGTGGTACGCAGTATTTT.

This clonotype was seen more than once but under ten times. This sequence joins TRBV15 and TRBJ2-7; D may be TRBD2 (6 bases). Germline V gene sequence: CDR1 LNHNV, CDR2 YYDKDF (reference sequence). CDR3 length equals 15 residues. The V and J ends lost 0 bases and 4 bases respectively, with 13 bases between them. As DNA, the CDR3 is TGTGCCACCAGCAGAGATTATACGGGAGTTTACGAGCAGTACTTC. Translated: CATSRDYTGVYEQYF.